A selection of T cell receptor beta chains follows, all from one sample in a study of prognosis after radiotherapy for stage I lung cancer. TCRdb used MiXCR to reprocess the multiplex PCR reads, holding one entry per CDR3 protein. The sample includes over 15,000 distinct CDR3 sequences, around 50% seen only once; the top ten take less than 30%. Sequenced material: PBMCs, taken before or after stereotactic body radiation therapy (not recorded which). These receptors were obtained from a donor aged 50 or older with non-small cell lung cancer. Each CDR3 is given with its conserved first and last residue. Each record gives: D gene, J gene, V gene, clone size, CDR3 protein, CDR3 DNA. D genes are given only for firm matches. Rows may omit the clone size; those that give it use once, few, many or a size class.

>-|TRBJ1-2|TRBV7-9|-
CASSRANYGYTF
TGTGCCAGCAGCCGAGCTAACTATGGCTACACCTTC
>-|TRBJ1-2|TRBV12-3/TRBV12-4|-
CASSTSYGYTF
TGTGCCAGCAGTACTAGCTATGGCTACACCTTC
>-|TRBJ1-2|TRBV30|-
CAWSGAGNYGYTF
TGTGCCTGGAGTGGTGCGGGGAACTATGGCTACACCTTC
>TRBD2|TRBJ2-3|TRBV6-2/TRBV6-3|-
CASSEASGTPRDTQYF
TGTGCCAGCAGTGAAGCTAGCGGGACACCGAGGGATACGCAGTATTTT
>-|TRBJ1-2|TRBV11-2|-
CASSLTTYGLTGYTF
TGTGCCAGCAGCCTCACCACCTACGGACTCACGGGCTACACCTTC
>-|TRBJ2-7|TRBV11-3|medium-sized
CASSLGAAQYEQYF
TGTGCCAGCAGCTTAGGAGCGGCTCAATACGAGCAGTACTTC
>TRBD1|TRBJ1-2|TRBV20-1|few
CSARPGGGYGYTF
TGCAGTGCTCGACCAGGGGGCGGCTATGGCTACACCTTC
>TRBD1|TRBJ1-1|TRBV6-2/TRBV6-3|-
CASSPPRDRASEAFF
TGTGCCAGCAGTCCCCCCCGGGACAGGGCTTCTGAAGCTTTTTTT
>-|TRBJ1-5|TRBV28|-
CASSLSGQSSQPQHF
TGTGCCAGCAGCTTAAGTGGGCAGTCATCCCAGCCCCAGCATTTT
>-|TRBJ1-6|TRBV25-1|many
CASSARTGNSPLHF
TGTGCCAGCAGTGCCAGGACCGGGAATTCACCCCTCCACTTT
>-|TRBJ1-5|TRBV3-1|-
CASSQGPSDQPQHF
TGTGCCAGCAGCCAGGGACCTTCAGATCAGCCCCAGCATTTT
>TRBD1|TRBJ1-2|TRBV29-1|-
CSVLPPLSGTGNGYTF
TGCAGCGTTTTACCCCCCTTGTCCGGGACAGGGAATGGCTACACCTTC
>TRBD2|TRBJ2-1|TRBV28|once
CASTRTSGRLEQFF
TGTGCCAGCACCCGGACTAGCGGGAGGCTTGAGCAGTTCTTC
>TRBD2|TRBJ2-1|TRBV4-1|many
CASSQGPTGAGVKQFF
TGCGCCAGCAGCCAAGGGCCTACAGGAGCGGGAGTAAAGCAGTTCTTC